Sequencing of this T cell receptor (beta chain) was carried out in a study of CD8 T cells in ankylosing spondylitis. CDR1 is DFQATT and CDR2 is SNEGSKA in the germline V gene (reference sequence). Trimming pared 1 base from V and 6 bases from J, leaving 16 bases between. CDR3 length equals 14 residues. Study-level findings and limits: Previous work reported some of these motif variants in the synovial fluid and blood of reactive arthritis. Disease-linked clones were found to be CD8+ and relatively rare in peripheral blood. A TCR beta motif made of about 8 highly homologous variants seemed typical of ankylosing spondylitis blood. Reportedly, matched ankylosing spondylitis synovial fluid was significantly enriched for disease-linked clones.

TCR beta libraries were made by quantitative 5'-RACE with molecular barcodes. Each CDR3 protein gets one entry after TCRdb re-called the 5' RACE reads with MiXCR. The repertoire consists of some 840,000 distinct CDR3 sequences, with about an eighth occurring once and the leading ten covering less than 0.65%. This clonotype was observed a handful of times. Its antigen is as yet unknown. Material for sequencing was blood, either unsorted or a sorted T cell fraction (not recorded which). This receptor was taken from a male donor with ankylosing spondylitis. The V gene is TRBV20-1, the J gene TRBJ2-7; the D is unclear. The CDR3 region has the DNA TGCAGTGCTAGAGCCCCGCAGGTGGCAGGCGAGCAGTACTTC. This translates into CSARAPQVAGEQYF.